This T cell receptor beta chain was captured by sequencing in a study of CD8 T cells in ankylosing spondylitis. Study results and limitations: For ankylosing spondylitis blood, a TCR beta motif of 7 or 8 highly homologous variants appeared characteristic.

This clonotype was seen ten or more times. Its cognate antigen is unknown. Making use of molecular barcodes, quantitative 5'-RACE generated TCR beta libraries. Each CDR3 protein is one row after TCRdb ran MiXCR on the 5' RACE reads. The data show about 130,000 distinct CDR3 sequences, around 9.7% seen once. The CDR3 is 13 amino acids. Germline V gene sequence: CDR1 SEHNR, CDR2 FQNEAQ (reference sequence). Trimming shortened V by 0 bases and J by 5 bases, and 8 bases separated the two germline ends. The TCR was taken from a male donor with ankylosing spondylitis or in good health (not recorded which). The chain couples TRBV7-9 to TRBJ2-7; the D gene could be TRBD1 or TRBD2 (5 bases each). Sequencing was done on a sample of blood, either unsorted or a sorted T cell fraction (not recorded which). Here the CDR3 DNA reads TGTGCCAGCAGCTTAGCAGGGACCCACGAGCAGTACTTC. Protein: CASSLAGTHEQYF.